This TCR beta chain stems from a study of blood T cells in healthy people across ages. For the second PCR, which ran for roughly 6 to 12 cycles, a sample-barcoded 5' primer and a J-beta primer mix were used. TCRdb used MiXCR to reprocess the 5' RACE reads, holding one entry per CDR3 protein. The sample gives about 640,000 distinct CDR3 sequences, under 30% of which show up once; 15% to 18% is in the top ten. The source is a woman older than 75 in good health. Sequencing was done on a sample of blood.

CDR3: CASSLEPTARGGEQYF. The CDR3 nucleotides are TGCGCCAGCAGCCTGGAGCCAACGGCACGAGGGGGCGAGCAGTACTTC. This chain links TRBV5-1 with TRBJ2-5, with a tentative D call TRBD1 (6 bases). The J call may not be correct, given that the DNA end is closer to TRBJ2-7. Germline V gene lookup returns CDR1 SGHRS and CDR2 YFSETQ. This CDR3 has 16 residues.